These 17 T cell receptor beta chains share one sample of origin, sequenced in a study of CD8 T cells in Susac syndrome. The RNA, about 0.45 to 1 ug, was put through reverse transcription using random hexamers. MiXCR, run by TCRdb on the immunoSEQ multiplex PCR reads, gives a single entry per CDR3 protein. The sample lists around 85,000 distinct CDR3 sequences, 95% occurring once. Sequenced sample: CD8+ T cells from PBMCs. The receptor source for this set is a human donor with Susac syndrome.

The J gene is TRBJ2-3, the V gene TRBV29-1; D may match TRBD1 or TRBD2 (6 bases each). The germline CDR1 and CDR2 sequences are SQVTM and ANQGSEA. The ends were cut back, 1 base at V and 0 bases at J, with 17 bases in the middle. This CDR3 has 17 residues. The CDR3 here is CSVEVWTQGTSTDTQYF. The CDR3 DNA is TGCAGCGTTGAAGTATGGACCCAGGGGACTAGCACAGATACGCAGTATTTT.

The chain joins TRBV20-1 to TRBJ1-1, with 9 bases that match TRBD1. The length of the CDR3 is 14 residues. In germline, CDR1 is DFQATT, CDR2 SNEGSKA (reference sequence). Unmatched junction bases numbered 4, after V lost 5 bases and J lost 0 bases. CDR3 in amino acids: CSARDRVMNTEAFF. The CDR3 DNA reads TGCAGTGCTCGGGACAGGGTTATGAACACTGAAGCTTTCTTT.

The rearrangement joins TRBV20-1 to TRBJ1-1, with a weak D call TRBD1 (5 bases). Deletions cut 6 bases from V and 5 bases from J, with 19 bases between. Germline V gene sequence: CDR1 DFQATT, CDR2 SNEGSKA (reference sequence). The CDR3 has 14 residues. In nucleotides, the CDR3 is TGCAGTGCCCAACCCGGGGCTGGGGGGACTGAAGCTTTCTTT. Its protein product is CSAQPGAGGTEAFF.

The rearrangement links TRBV3-1 to TRBJ2-3, with 9 bases that match TRBD2. The CDR3 extends over 16 amino acids. Germline V CDR1 and CDR2: LGHDT, YNNKEL (reference sequence). V lost 0 bases to trimming and J lost 4 bases; unmatched junction nucleotides: 5. The CDR3: CASSQEAGGPADTQYF. The CDR3 DNA is TGTGCCAGCAGCCAAGAGGCGGGAGGGCCTGCAGATACGCAGTATTTT.

V is TRBV30 and J is TRBJ1-4; D may be TRBD1 (5 bases). Trimming pared 1 base from V and 4 bases from J, leaving 10 bases between. The CDR3 is made up of 14 amino acids. The germline CDR1 and CDR2 sequences are GTSNPN and SVGIG (reference sequence). The DNA of the CDR3 is TGTGCCTGGAGTGGGGACGGAATTAATGAAAAACTGTTTTTT. Its translation: CAWSGDGINEKLFF. The full variable domain, in which reference TRBV30 and TRBJ1-4 provide the parts outside the CDR3, is SQTIHQWPATLVQPVGSPLSLECTVEGTSNPNLYWYRQAAGRGLQLLFYSVGIGQISSEVPQNLSASRPQDRQFILSSKKLLLSDSGFYLCAWSGDGINEKLFFGSGTQLSVL.

This chain uses TRBV29-1 with TRBJ2-1; unclear D gene. With 3 bases removed from V and 0 bases from J, the gap between germline ends came to 9 bases. This CDR3 comprises 14 residues. The germline gives CDR1 SQVTM, CDR2 ANQGSEA. The chain's CDR3 is CSVETPSSYNEQFF. Written as DNA, the CDR3 is TGCAGCGTTGAGACACCTAGCTCCTACAATGAGCAGTTCTTC.

The V and J genes are TRBV24-1 and TRBJ2-5; TRBD2 agrees at 13 bases. The germline CDR1 and CDR2 sequences are KGHDR and SFDVKD. This CDR3 spans 18 amino acids. Losses at the gene ends were 5 bases for V and 0 bases for J; bases not matched to a gene: 8. This CDR3 reads CATSAVLAGGPNQETQYF. The CDR3, as DNA: TGTGCCACCAGTGCTGTACTAGCGGGAGGGCCTAACCAAGAGACCCAGTACTTC.

The genes are TRBV5-4 and TRBJ2-7, with D perhaps assigned TRBD1 or TRBD2 (5 bases each). There are 13 residues in the CDR3. With 6 bases removed from V and 4 bases from J, the gap between germline ends came to 14 bases. Germline CDR1 SGHNT, CDR2 YYREEE (reference sequence). DNA of the CDR3: TGTGCCAGCAAAACCCGGGACGGATACGAGCAGTACTTC. It specifies CASKTRDGYEQYF.

The chain joins TRBV7-9 to TRBJ2-7; the match to TRBD1 covers 9 bases. Germline V gene sequence: CDR1 SEHNR, CDR2 FQNEAQ (reference sequence). This CDR3 spans 14 amino acids. J lost 6 bases, V lost 5 bases, and 8 bases had no gene match. CDR3 nucleotide sequence: TGTGCCAGCAGCCCAGGACAGGGGACCGGCGAGCAGTACTTC. It is translated as CASSPGQGTGEQYF.

The rearrangement links TRBV25-1 to TRBJ2-7, with D possibly being TRBD1 or TRBD2 (5 bases each). Germline V gives CDR1 MGHDK, CDR2 SYGVNS. V was shortened by 4 bases and J by 0 bases, with 7 bases between the two germline ends. The CDR3 has 13 amino acids. CDR3 DNA sequence: TGTGCCAGCAGTGCAGGGAGCTCCTACGAGCAGTACTTC. Translation: CASSAGSSYEQYF.

The chain has TRBV9 and TRBJ2-4; D call uncertain. V lost 4 bases and J lost 0, with 14 bases in between. This CDR3 contains 16 residues. The germline V gene has CDR1 SGDLS and CDR2 YYNGEE. CDR3 sequence reads: CASSLTTGLAKNIQYF. As DNA, the CDR3 is TGTGCCAGCAGCTTAACGACCGGTCTAGCCAAAAACATTCAGTACTTC.

This rearrangement joins TRBV11-2 to TRBJ2-5; D call uncertain. This CDR3 contains 13 residues. Trimming stripped 2 bases from V and 3 bases from J, with 7 bases between. Germline CDR1 is SGHAT and CDR2 is FQNNGV. The CDR3: CASSLRGEETQYF. CDR3 nucleotides: TGTGCCAGCAGCTTAAGAGGCGAAGAGACCCAGTACTTC.

This chain links TRBV6-2 or TRBV6-3 with TRBJ2-7, with D perhaps matching TRBD2 (6 bases). This CDR3 has 13 residues. In germline, CDR1 is MNHEY, CDR2 SVGEGT. Trimming cost V 8 bases and J 1 base, with 12 bases left between them. The CDR3 protein is CASGVAASYEQYF. CDR3 coding DNA: TGTGCCAGCGGGGTAGCGGCGTCCTACGAGCAGTACTTC.

The V gene is TRBV6-2 or TRBV6-3, the J gene TRBJ2-2; TRBD2 is a possible D gene (6 bases). The germline V gene has CDR1 MNHEY and CDR2 SVGEGT. CDR3 length: 16 residues. The V gene lost 7 bases and the J gene lost 4 bases, with 19 bases spanning the gap. The CDR3 DNA is TGTGCCAGCACCTCGGGGGTTACGGGAAGCACCGGGGAGCTGTTTTTT. Its translation is CASTSGVTGSTGELFF.

V gene TRBV29-1 combines with J gene TRBJ2-7, with D unclear. CDR3 length equals 10 residues. The V end lost 7 bases, the J end lost 5 bases, and 9 bases lay between the germline ends. Germline V gene data show CDR1 as SQVTM and CDR2 as ANQGSEA. The CDR3 is CSEIWDEQYF. The CDR3 DNA sequence: TGCAGCGAAATCTGGGACGAGCAGTACTTC.

The chain combines TRBV30 with TRBJ2-1; D is uncertain. Germline CDR1 GTSNPN, CDR2 SVGIG (reference sequence). There are 13 residues in the CDR3. V was cut by 1 base and J by 13 bases, with 17 bases left in between. CDR3 in DNA: TGTGCCTGGAGTGGGAACCCCAGATTATTACAGTTCTTC. Translation gives CAWSGNPRLLQFF.

V usage is TRBV4-1 and J usage is TRBJ2-1; 12 bases fit TRBD2. This CDR3 has 19 amino acids. CDR1 MGHRA and CDR2 YSYEKL come from the germline V gene. V lost 3 bases to trimming and J lost 5 bases; unmatched junction nucleotides: 14. The CDR3 DNA sequence: TGCGCCAGCAGCCAGTGGACTAGCGGGACCCTGGGCCCTGACAATGAGCAGTTCTTC. This sequence encodes CASSQWTSGTLGPDNEQFF.